The following is a T cell receptor beta chain sequence with its context. Assay used: immunoSEQ multiplex PCR; TCRdb lists only in-frame clones, some missing. Of some 130,000 clones in the sample, about nine tenths were seen once. The CDR3 runs to 15 residues. V lost 1 base, J lost 3 bases, and 12 bases lay in between. Germline assignment: CDR1 SEHNR and CDR2 FQNEAQ (reference sequence). This sample is part of a study of T cell responses to AZD1222 COVID-19 vaccine. This clonotype was sampled from an adult in good health. The chain uses TRBV7-9 and TRBJ1-2; possible D gene TRBD1, 5 bases. This material consisted of peripheral blood, taken on day 0 of AZD1222 vaccination. Here the CDR3 DNA reads TGTGCCAGCAGCTTAGTCCCGACAGAGCACTATGGCTACACCTTC. Amino acids: CASSLVPTEHYGYTF.